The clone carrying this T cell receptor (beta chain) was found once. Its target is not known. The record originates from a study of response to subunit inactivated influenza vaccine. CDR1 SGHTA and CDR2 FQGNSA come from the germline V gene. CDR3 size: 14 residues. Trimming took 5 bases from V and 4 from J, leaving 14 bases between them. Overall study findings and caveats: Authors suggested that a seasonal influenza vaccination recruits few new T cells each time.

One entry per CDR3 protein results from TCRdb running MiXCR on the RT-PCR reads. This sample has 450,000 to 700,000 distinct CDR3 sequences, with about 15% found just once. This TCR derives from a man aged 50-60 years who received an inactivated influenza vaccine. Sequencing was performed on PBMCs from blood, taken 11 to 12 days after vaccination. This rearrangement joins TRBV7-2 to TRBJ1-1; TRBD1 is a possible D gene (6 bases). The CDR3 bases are TGTGCCAGCAGCCCGAGAAGGGGGGGCACTGAAGCTTTCTTT. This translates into CASSPRRGGTEAFF.